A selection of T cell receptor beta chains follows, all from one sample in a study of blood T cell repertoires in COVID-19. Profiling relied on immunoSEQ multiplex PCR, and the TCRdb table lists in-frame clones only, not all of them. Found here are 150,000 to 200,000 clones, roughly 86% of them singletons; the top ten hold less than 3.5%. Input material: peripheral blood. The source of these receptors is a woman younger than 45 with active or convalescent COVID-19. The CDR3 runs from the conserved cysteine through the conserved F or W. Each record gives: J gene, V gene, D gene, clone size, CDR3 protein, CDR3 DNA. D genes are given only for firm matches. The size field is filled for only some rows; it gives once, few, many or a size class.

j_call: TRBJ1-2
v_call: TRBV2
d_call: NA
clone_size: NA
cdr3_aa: CASSEFGGEGYTF
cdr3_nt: TGTGCCAGCAGTGAATTCGGGGGGGAAGGCTACACCTTC

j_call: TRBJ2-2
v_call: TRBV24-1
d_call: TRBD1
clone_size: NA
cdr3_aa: CATSDRDRGTTGELFF
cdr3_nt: TGTGCCACCAGTGATCGGGACAGGGGGACGACCGGGGAGCTGTTTTTT

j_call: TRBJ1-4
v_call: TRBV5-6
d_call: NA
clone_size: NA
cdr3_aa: CASSPRANEKLFF
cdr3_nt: TGTGCCAGCAGCCCACGAGCGAATGAAAAACTGTTTTTT

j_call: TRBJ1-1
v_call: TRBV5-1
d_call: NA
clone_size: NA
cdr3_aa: CASSSDSGEAFF
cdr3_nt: TGCGCCAGCAGCTCGGACTCAGGTGAAGCTTTCTTT

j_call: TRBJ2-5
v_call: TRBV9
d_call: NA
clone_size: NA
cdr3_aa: CASSAHGERETQYF
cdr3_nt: TGTGCCAGCAGCGCGCATGGGGAGAGGGAGACCCAGTACTTC

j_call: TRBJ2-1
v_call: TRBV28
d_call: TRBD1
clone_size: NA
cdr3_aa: CASSFGDSPELYNEQFF
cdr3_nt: TGTGCCAGCAGTTTTGGGGACAGCCCGGAGCTGTACAATGAGCAGTTCTTC

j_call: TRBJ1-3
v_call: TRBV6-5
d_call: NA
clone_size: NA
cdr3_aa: CASSYSGGSGNTIYF
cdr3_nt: TGTGCCAGCAGTTATTCCGGGGGCTCTGGAAACACCATATATTTT

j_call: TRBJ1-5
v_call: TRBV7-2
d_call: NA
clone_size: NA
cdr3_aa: CASSLGVGNQPQHF
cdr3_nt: TGTGCCAGCAGCTTGGGAGTCGGCAATCAGCCCCAGCATTTT

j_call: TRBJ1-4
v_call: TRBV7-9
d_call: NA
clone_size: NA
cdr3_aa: CASDSFATNEKLFF
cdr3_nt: TGTGCCTCGGACTCCTTTGCAACTAATGAAAAACTGTTTTTT

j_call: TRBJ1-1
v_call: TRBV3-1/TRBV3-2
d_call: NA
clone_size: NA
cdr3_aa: CASSQAGEAFF
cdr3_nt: TGTGCCAGCAGCCAAGCAGGTGAAGCTTTCTTT

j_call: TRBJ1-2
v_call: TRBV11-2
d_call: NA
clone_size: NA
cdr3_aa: CASSPITDYGYTF
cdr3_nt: TGTGCCAGCAGCCCCATCACTGACTATGGCTACACCTTC

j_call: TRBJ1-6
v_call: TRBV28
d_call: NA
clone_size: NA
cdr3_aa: CASSRGFNSPLHF
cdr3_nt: TGTGCCAGCAGTAGGGGGTTTAATTCACCCCTCCACTTT

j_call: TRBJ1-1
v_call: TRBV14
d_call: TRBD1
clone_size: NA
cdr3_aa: CASRGNRGGRTEAFF
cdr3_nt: TGTGCCAGCAGGGGCAACAGGGGGGGACGCACTGAAGCTTTCTTT

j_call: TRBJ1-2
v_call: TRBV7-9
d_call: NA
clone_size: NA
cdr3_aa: CASSLRQDYGYTF
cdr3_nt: TGTGCCAGCAGTTTGCGCCAAGACTATGGCTACACCTTC

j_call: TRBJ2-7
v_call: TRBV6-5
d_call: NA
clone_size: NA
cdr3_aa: CASSYSRQTLYEQYF
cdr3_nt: TGTGCCAGCAGTTACTCGAGACAGACCCTTTACGAGCAGTACTTC

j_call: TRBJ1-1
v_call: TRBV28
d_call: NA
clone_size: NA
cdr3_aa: CAAVRVRGNTEAFF
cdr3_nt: TGTGCCGCCGTCCGAGTCAGGGGGAACACTGAAGCTTTCTTT

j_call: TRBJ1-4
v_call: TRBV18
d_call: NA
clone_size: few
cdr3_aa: CASSPTYSGVVDEKLFF
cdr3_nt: TGTGCCAGCTCACCAACTTACAGCGGCGTCGTTGATGAAAAACTGTTTTTT

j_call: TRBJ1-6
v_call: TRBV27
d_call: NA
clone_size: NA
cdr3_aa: CASRDSYNSPLHF
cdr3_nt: TGTGCCAGCAGGGACAGTTATAATTCACCCCTCCACTTT

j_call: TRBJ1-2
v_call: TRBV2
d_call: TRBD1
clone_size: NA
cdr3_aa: CASTRLDRAYGYTF
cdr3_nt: TGTGCCAGCACTCGATTGGACAGGGCCTATGGCTACACCTTC

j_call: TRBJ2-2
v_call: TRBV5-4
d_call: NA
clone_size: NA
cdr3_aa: CASSPWVGGSNTGELFF
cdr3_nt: TGTGCCAGCAGCCCTTGGGTTGGCGGTTCGAACACCGGGGAGCTGTTTTTT

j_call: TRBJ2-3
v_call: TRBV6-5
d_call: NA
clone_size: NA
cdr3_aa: CASTPGYTQYF
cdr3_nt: TGTGCCAGCACTCCGGGTTATACGCAGTATTTT

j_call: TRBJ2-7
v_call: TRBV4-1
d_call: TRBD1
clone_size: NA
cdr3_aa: CASSQGIGTAYEQYF
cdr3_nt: TGCGCCAGCAGCCAAGGAATTGGGACAGCCTACGAGCAGTACTTC

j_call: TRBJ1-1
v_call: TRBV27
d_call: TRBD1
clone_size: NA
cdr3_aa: CASISGQGDTEAFF
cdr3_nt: TGTGCCAGCATCTCGGGACAGGGAGACACTGAAGCTTTCTTT

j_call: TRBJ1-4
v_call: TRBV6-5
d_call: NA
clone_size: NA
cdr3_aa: CASSYASSGHEKLFF
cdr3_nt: TGTGCCAGCAGTTACGCGTCCAGCGGGCACGAAAAACTGTTTTTT

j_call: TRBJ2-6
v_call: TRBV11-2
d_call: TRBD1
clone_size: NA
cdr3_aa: CASSPPDRVSGANVLTF
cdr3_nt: TGTGCCAGCAGCCCACCAGACAGGGTCTCTGGGGCCAACGTCCTGACTTTC

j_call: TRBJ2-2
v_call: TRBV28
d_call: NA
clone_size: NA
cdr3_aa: CASSLSGNTGELFF
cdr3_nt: TGTGCCAGCAGCCTCAGTGGGAACACCGGGGAGCTGTTTTTT

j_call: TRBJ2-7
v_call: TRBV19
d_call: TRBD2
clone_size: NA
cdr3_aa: CASSIQAGGRYEQYF
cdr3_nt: TGTGCCAGTAGTATTCAGGCGGGGGGAAGGTACGAGCAGTACTTC

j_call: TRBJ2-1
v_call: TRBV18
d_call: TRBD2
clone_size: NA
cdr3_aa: CASSPRALAGGGEQFF
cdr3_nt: TGTGCCAGCTCACCACGGGCCCTAGCGGGAGGGGGTGAGCAGTTCTTC

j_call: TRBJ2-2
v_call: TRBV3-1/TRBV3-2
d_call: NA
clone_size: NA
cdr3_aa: CASSQVSGELFF
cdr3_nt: TGTGCCAGCAGCCAAGTCTCCGGGGAGCTGTTTTTT

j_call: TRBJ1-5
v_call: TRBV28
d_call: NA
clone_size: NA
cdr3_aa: CASSPGGRASGQPQHF
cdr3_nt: TGTGCCAGCAGTCCCGGGGGGAGGGCCAGCGGGCAGCCCCAGCATTTT

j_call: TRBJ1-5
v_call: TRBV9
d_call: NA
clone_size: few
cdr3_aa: CASSVGGGGQPQHF
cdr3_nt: TGTGCCAGCAGCGTAGGTGGGGGAGGTCAGCCCCAGCATTTT

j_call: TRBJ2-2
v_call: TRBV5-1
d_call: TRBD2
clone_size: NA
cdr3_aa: CASSKGLAGGEAGELFF
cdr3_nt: TGCGCCAGCAGCAAGGGACTAGCGGGGGGCGAGGCCGGGGAGCTGTTTTTT

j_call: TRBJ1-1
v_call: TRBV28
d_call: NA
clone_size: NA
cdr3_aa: CASCKPDLRGMNTEAFF
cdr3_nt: TGTGCCAGCTGTAAACCTGACCTGCGGGGAATGAACACTGAAGCTTTCTTT

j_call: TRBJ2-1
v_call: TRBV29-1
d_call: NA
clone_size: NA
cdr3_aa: CSVSQGSYNEQFF
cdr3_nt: TGCAGCGTTTCCCAGGGATCCTACAATGAGCAGTTCTTC

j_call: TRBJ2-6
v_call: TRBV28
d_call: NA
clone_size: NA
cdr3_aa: CASRRRGSSGANVLTF
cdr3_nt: TGTGCCAGCCGACGGAGGGGAAGCTCTGGGGCCAACGTCCTGACTTTC

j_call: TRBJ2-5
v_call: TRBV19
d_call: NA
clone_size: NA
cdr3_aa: CASSIFGEQETQYF
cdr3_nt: TGTGCCAGTAGTATCTTCGGGGAACAAGAGACCCAGTACTTC

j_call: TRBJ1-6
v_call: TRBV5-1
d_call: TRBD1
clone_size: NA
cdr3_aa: CASSSNPGQGNSPLHF
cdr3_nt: TGCGCCAGCAGCTCCAATCCGGGACAGGGAAATTCACCCCTCCACTTT

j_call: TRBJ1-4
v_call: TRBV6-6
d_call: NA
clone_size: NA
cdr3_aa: CASSFYTPTNEKLFF
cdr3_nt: TGTGCCAGCAGTTTTTACACCCCAACTAATGAAAAACTGTTTTTT

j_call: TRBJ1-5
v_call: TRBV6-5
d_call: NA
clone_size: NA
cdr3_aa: CASSRTGNVGQPQHF
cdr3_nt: TGTGCCAGCAGTCGTACAGGGAATGTAGGTCAGCCCCAGCATTTT

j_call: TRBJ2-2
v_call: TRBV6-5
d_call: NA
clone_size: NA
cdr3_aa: CASGGLGNTGELFF
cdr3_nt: TGTGCCAGCGGAGGGCTAGGAAACACCGGGGAGCTGTTTTTT

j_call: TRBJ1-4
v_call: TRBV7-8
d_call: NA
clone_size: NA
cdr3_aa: CASSLVGQGEKLFF
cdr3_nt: TGTGCCAGCAGCTTAGTTGGGCAGGGAGAAAAACTGTTTTTT

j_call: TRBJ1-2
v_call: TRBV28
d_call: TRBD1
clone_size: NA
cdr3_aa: CASSLTGPNYGYTF
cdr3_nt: TGTGCCAGCAGTTTGACAGGGCCCAACTATGGCTACACCTTC

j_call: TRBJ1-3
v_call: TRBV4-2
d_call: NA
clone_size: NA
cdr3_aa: CASSQSTGGIPGNTIYF
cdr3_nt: TGTGCCAGCAGCCAATCCACGGGGGGGATCCCTGGAAACACCATATATTTT